Detailed here is one T cell receptor beta chain. CDR3 length: 15 amino acids. The trim removed 7 bases at V and 4 bases at J, leaving 12 bases unmatched. Germline CDR1 and CDR2: SGHAT and FQNNGV. This sample stems from a study of technical replicates of blood from a few donors. Sequencing used immunoSEQ multiplex PCR; TCRdb keeps in-frame clones, though not all of them. This sample has under 100,000 clones, with almost 96% found just once. This rearrangement joins TRBV11-2 to TRBJ1-2; 7 nucleotides match TRBD1. This clonotype was obtained from a human donor in good health. Specimen: T cells isolated from PBMCs. The CDR3 here is CASNQGPGTAYGYTF. The CDR3 bases are TGTGCCAGCAACCAAGGACCCGGGACAGCCTATGGCTACACCTTC. Drawing the rest from reference TRBV11-2 and TRBJ1-2, the complete variable domain is EAGVAQSPRYKIIEKRQSVAFWCNPISGHATLYWYQQILGQGPKLLIQFQNNGVVDDSQLPKDRFSAERLKGVDSTLKIQPAKLEDSAVYLCASNQGPGTAYGYTFGSGTRLTVV.